These 19 T cell receptor beta chains originate from one sample sequenced in a study of low-dose radiotherapy and immunotherapy resistance in tumors. Using a constant-region primer together with a V-primer adapter, TCRs were subjected to roughly 20 PCR cycles of amplification. One entry per CDR3 protein results from TCRdb running MiXCR on the reads. In the table there are approximately 52,000 distinct CDR3 sequences, around 35% of which are singletons. Time point specified: after trial treatment. Treatment meaning: LDRT plus nivolumab, ipilimumab, low-dose cyclophosphamide and aspirin (RACIN trial). This material consisted of PBMCs, taken after low-dose radiotherapy plus immunotherapy. Every receptor here comes from a male donor with rectosigmoid adenocarcinoma.

In this sample, this clonotype turned up many times. V is TRBV19 and J is TRBJ2-2, with 11 bases fitting TRBD1. CDR3 size: 15 residues. Germline-derived CDR1 and CDR2 are LNHDA and SQIVND (reference sequence). V gave up 3 bases and J gave up 5 bases; unmatched junction bases: 2. The CDR3 DNA reads as TGTGCCAGTAGTATGGACAGGGGGCTGACCGGGGAGCTGTTTTTT. Protein product: CASSMDRGLTGELFF.

This chain uses TRBV28 with TRBJ1-4; D not resolved. This CDR3 is 15 amino acids long. Per germline, CDR1 MDHEN and CDR2 SYDVKM. The V end was cut by 4 bases, the J end by 0 bases, with 9 bases between. CDR3 DNA sequence: TGTGCCAGCAGTTCCCCCACCACAACTAATGAAAAACTGTTTTTT. Translation gives CASSSPTTTNEKLFF.

This clonotype was detected many times. CDR3 in amino acids: CASSLAGSNEQFF. CDR3 coding DNA: TGTGCCAGCAGTTTGGCGGGATCCAATGAGCAGTTCTTC. The genes are TRBV27 and TRBJ2-1, with D maybe TRBD2 (6 bases). Germline V gives CDR1 MNHEY, CDR2 SMNVEV (reference sequence). Trimming took off 3 bases at V and 6 bases at J, with 9 bases between the two ends. The CDR3 totals 13 residues.

About this clonotype itself: It may be a read error: a sequence one base away is much more abundant. This rearrangement joins TRBV20-1 to TRBJ2-2; TRBD2 matches 9 bases. The germline CDR1 and CDR2 sequences are DFQATT and SNEGSKA (reference sequence). The CDR3 consists of 15 residues. CDR3 in DNA: TGCAGTGCTAGGGAGACTAGCGGCCACACCGGGGATCTGTTTTTC. It specifies CSARETSGHTGDLFF.

CDR3 nucleotides: TGTGCCAGCAGTTCACAAACCGAACGGGTCCGTGAGACCCAGTACTTC. Amino acids: CASSSQTERVRETQYF. This chain joins TRBV27 and TRBJ2-5; D remains ambiguous. Germline lookup yields CDR1 MNHEY and CDR2 SMNVEV (reference sequence). V lost 4 bases to trimming and J lost 5 bases, with 20 bases between them. The CDR3 is 16 residues long.

This clonotype was seen at least ten times. Here the CDR3 DNA reads TGTGCCAGCAGTTCATCCGGGACAGCAAAAGAGACCCAGTACTTC. This translates into CASSSSGTAKETQYF. The V gene is TRBV6-5, the J gene TRBJ2-5, with TRBD1 matching 7 bases. Germline loops: CDR1 MNHEY, CDR2 SVGAGI. With V trimmed by 4 bases and J by 3 bases, 8 bases remained unmatched. There are 15 residues in the CDR3.

This clonotype was counted ten times or more. The chain carries TRBV28 and TRBJ1-5; 8 nucleotides line up with TRBD1. The germline CDR1 and CDR2 sequences are MDHEN and SYDVKM. There are 15 residues in the CDR3. Trimming cost V 5 bases and J 6 bases; bases outside gene matches: 9. The CDR3 DNA follows: TGTGCCAGCAGTAATCAGGGGGCGCGAGGTCAGCCCCAGCATTTT. Its protein is CASSNQGARGQPQHF.

This clonotype was detected ten times or more. The rearrangement uses TRBV7-2 and TRBJ1-2; D unresolved. In germline, CDR1 is SGHTA, CDR2 FQGNSA. The CDR3 has 16 residues. Trimming shortened V by 0 bases and J by 5 bases, and 16 bases separated the two germline ends. For the CDR3, the DNA is TGTGCCAGCAGCTTAGCGGGCGGGGTTCAGATTTATGGCTACACCTTC. Its protein product is CASSLAGGVQIYGYTF.

The sample holds many counts of this clonotype. The rearrangement uses TRBV10-3 and TRBJ2-6; 11 bases map to TRBD1. The CDR3 runs 19 residues. Trimming at V came to 5 bases and at J to 2 bases, leaving 11 bases not matched to a gene. Germline CDR1 reads ENHRY; CDR2 reads SYGVKD. The CDR3 DNA reads as TGTGCCATCAGTAGGACCGGGACAGGGGGTTCTGCTGGGGCCAACGTCCTGACTTTC. It specifies CAISRTGTGGSAGANVLTF.

The chain is built from TRBV5-1 and TRBJ2-1; the D is unclear. Per the germline V gene, CDR1 is SGHRS and CDR2 is YFSETQ. The CDR3 consists of 13 residues. Trimming left V 0 bases short and J 7 bases short, with 8 bases between. In nucleotides, the CDR3 is TGCGCCAGCAGCTTGGGCTTTGAGAATGAGCAGTTCTTC. It translates to CASSLGFENEQFF.

This clonotype was seen many times. The chain employs TRBV28 and TRBJ1-6; possible D gene TRBD1, 6 bases. V dropped 4 bases and J dropped 4 bases, with 11 bases sitting between them. The CDR3 extends over 15 amino acids. The germline V gene encodes CDR1 MDHEN and CDR2 SYDVKM. The CDR3 DNA follows: TGTGCCAGCAGTTCGCCAGGGGCTTATAATTCACCCCTCCACTTT. As protein: CASSSPGAYNSPLHF.

The table lists this clonotype with many counts. The chain has TRBV3-1 and TRBJ1-1, with 9 bases that match TRBD1. CDR3 length equals 16 residues. Trimming cost V 3 bases and J 3 bases; bases outside gene matches: 8. CDR1 and CDR2 (germline): LGHDT, YNNKEL (reference sequence). DNA of the CDR3: TGTGCCAGCAGCCACCCTGGGGACAGGGTGTACACTGAAGCTTTCTTT. This gives the protein CASSHPGDRVYTEAFF.

The chain is built from TRBV5-5 and TRBJ2-1; the D call may be TRBD1 or TRBD2 (9 bases each). This CDR3 region has 19 residues. Germline loops: CDR1 SGHKS, CDR2 YYEKEE (reference sequence). V shed 4 bases and J shed 10 bases, with 33 bases lying between them. The DNA for the CDR3 is TGTGCCAGCAGCAAGGACAGGGGTAGCGGGGGCCCCCTGAGGGTAGAGCAGTTCTTC. As protein: CASSKDRGSGGPLRVEQFF.

Turning to this clonotype: A read error may account for a junction end that differs from germline. V and J are TRBV5-1 and TRBJ1-1; D gene uncertain. CDR3 length: 14 residues. CDR1 and CDR2 from the germline V gene are SGHRS and YFSETQ. CDR3 amino acids: CASSLGCGDTEAFF. DNA for the CDR3: TGCGCCAGCAGCTTGGGGTGCGGTGACACTGAAGCTTTTTTT.

This chain's CDR3 is CASSETGVGDNEQFF. The CDR3 DNA reads TGTGCCAGCAGTGAGACAGGGGTAGGGGACAATGAGCAGTTCTTC. This chain uses TRBV6-1 with TRBJ2-1; TRBD1 matches at 8 bases. With V trimmed by 3 bases and J by 5 bases, 6 bases remained unmatched. CDR1 is MNHNS, CDR2 SASEGT, per germline. CDR3 length: 15 amino acids.

As to this clonotype: It is likely a read error: a sequence one base away is far more abundant. V usage is TRBV6-2 or TRBV6-3 and J usage is TRBJ2-7, with TRBD1 identical over 7 bases. Germline loops: CDR1 MNHEY, CDR2 SVGEGT. The CDR3 covers 16 residues. CDR3 DNA sequence: TGTGCCAGCAGTGAAGCGGCGACAGGGAGCTCCTACGAGCTGTACTTC. Translation gives CASSEAATGSSYELYF.

As to this clonotype: A far larger clone lies a single base away; this is likely a read error. DNA for the CDR3: TGTGCCAGCAGCTTGACTAGCGGGAGGGCCCACAATGAGCAGTACTTC. Residues: CASSLTSGRAHNEQYF. V and J are TRBV11-2 and TRBJ2-4, with 14 bases fitting TRBD2. Germline V gene sequence: CDR1 SGHAT, CDR2 FQNNGV. This CDR3 is built from 16 residues. Germline trimming cut 3 bases from V and 13 bases from J; bases unmatched to any gene: 11.

In regard to this clonotype: Since a far larger clone is one base different, this is likely a read error. This sequence joins TRBV4-2 and TRBJ2-7; D tentatively reads TRBD1 or TRBD2 (6 bases each). V lost 2 bases and J lost 7, with 18 bases in between. The CDR3 has 15 residues. The germline CDR1 and CDR2 sequences are LGHNA and YNFKEQ. CDR3 in DNA: TGTGCCAGCAGCCAAAACCGGGGGCCGTCCAATGAGCAGTACTTC. This sequence encodes CASSQNRGPSNEQYF.

The V gene is TRBV5-4, the J gene TRBJ2-1; D is uncertain. This CDR3 contains 17 residues. The V end was cut by 0 bases, the J end by 0 bases, with 13 bases between. The germline CDR1 and CDR2 sequences are SGHNT and YYREEE (reference sequence). CDR3 bases: TGTGCCAGCAGCTTGGGCGGCGTGACGAGCTCCTACAATGAGCAGTTCTTC. It yields the protein CASSLGGVTSSYNEQFF.